A single sample gave rise to the 10 T cell receptor beta chains below, sequenced in a study of blood T cell repertoires in COVID-19. Libraries were prepared by immunoSEQ multiplex PCR; TCRdb keeps only in-frame clonotypes and omits some of them. This table holds approximately 130,000 clones, about 80% found once. The sequencing input was peripheral blood. The receptor set was obtained from a human donor in a cohort sampled during active COVID-19.

V usage is TRBV7-9 and J usage is TRBJ1-1; D is undetermined. The CDR3 consists of 13 residues. The V and J ends lost 1 base and 1 base respectively, with 4 bases between them. CDR1 and CDR2 (germline): SEHNR, FQNEAQ (reference sequence). CDR3 coding DNA: TGTGCCAGCAGCTTAGGACAGAACACTGAAGCTTTCTTT. Its translation: CASSLGQNTEAFF.

This clone was observed a single time. The chain combines TRBV5-5 with TRBJ2-5; 7 bases fit TRBD1. The J segment lost 3 bases and the V segment lost 4 bases, leaving 3 bases of the junction unmatched. Germline V gene data show CDR1 as SGHKS and CDR2 as YYEKEE (reference sequence). The CDR3 covers 13 residues. CDR3 DNA: TGTGCCAGCAGCCCCGGGACAGAAGAGACCCAGTACTTC. This codes for CASSPGTEETQYF.

V is TRBV6-5 and J is TRBJ1-4; D not certain. This CDR3 contains 15 residues. Germline assignment: CDR1 MNHEY and CDR2 SVGAGI. V was trimmed by 5 bases and J by 7 bases, leaving 17 bases between them. The CDR3 here is CASSPLLRLGEKLFF. The CDR3 coding sequence is TGTGCCAGCAGTCCCCTCCTGCGCCTAGGTGAAAAACTGTTTTTT.

The chain is built from TRBV30 and TRBJ1-2; possibly TRBD1 for D (5 bases). V shed 0 bases and J shed 6 bases, with 17 bases lying between them. The CDR3 is 15 amino acids. Germline V CDR1 and CDR2: GTSNPN, SVGIG (reference sequence). The CDR3 DNA reads as TGTGCCTGGAGTGTACCTGGGCAGGGAATTAATGGCTACACCTTC. This encodes CAWSVPGQGINGYTF.

This clone was picked up one time. This chain joins TRBV15 and TRBJ2-3; unclear D gene. Trimming cost V 0 bases and J 2 bases, with 9 bases left between them. Looked up from germline, CDR1 is LNHNV and CDR2 is YYDKDF (reference sequence). This CDR3 is 15 amino acids long. CDR3 residues: CATSRDRRPTDTQYF. CDR3 DNA sequence: TGTGCCACCAGCAGAGATAGGAGACCCACAGATACGCAGTATTTT.

The rearrangement links TRBV12-3 or TRBV12-4 to TRBJ1-3; no reliable D call. This CDR3 is built from 13 residues. With 10 bases removed from V and 3 bases from J, the gap between germline ends came to 13 bases. The CDR3 DNA follows: TGTGCCACCTTCTTACAGTTTGGAAACACCATATATTTT. Its protein product is CATFLQFGNTIYF.

V usage is TRBV23-1 and J usage is TRBJ2-2, with 7 bases that match TRBD1. TRBV23-1 falls under the ORF class, with uncertain function. Trimming at V came to 3 bases and at J to 1 base, leaving 2 bases not matched to a gene. The CDR3 extends over 15 amino acids. The CDR3 DNA is TGCGCCAGCAGTCACTGGACAGGGAACACCGGGGAGCTGTTTTTT. Its translation is CASSHWTGNTGELFF.

V gene TRBV28 combines with J gene TRBJ1-5; D unclear. The CDR3 spans 13 residues. V gave up 8 bases and J gave up 2 bases, with 10 bases separating them. From germline, CDR1 is MDHEN and CDR2 SYDVKM. The CDR3, as DNA: TGTGCCAGCCACGCGCGGGGCAATCAGCCCCAGCATTTT. Translated, it gives CASHARGNQPQHF.

This chain links TRBV11-1 with TRBJ1-1; D not certain. CDR3 length equals 13 residues. In germline, CDR1 is SGHAT, CDR2 FQDESV (reference sequence). The germline V and J ends were trimmed by 5 bases and 0 bases, with 7 bases remaining between them. CDR3 loop: CASSNLLNTEAFF. The CDR3 nucleotides read TGTGCCAGCAGCAACTTGCTGAACACTGAAGCTTTCTTT.

This chain connects TRBV24-1 to TRBJ2-5; possible D gene TRBD2, 5 bases. Germline values: CDR1 KGHDR, CDR2 SFDVKD. This CDR3 has 13 residues. The V and J ends lost 5 bases and 1 base respectively, with 7 bases between them. CDR3 in amino acids: CATSAGIQETQYF. The CDR3, as DNA: TGTGCCACCAGTGCGGGGATCCAAGAGACCCAGTACTTC.